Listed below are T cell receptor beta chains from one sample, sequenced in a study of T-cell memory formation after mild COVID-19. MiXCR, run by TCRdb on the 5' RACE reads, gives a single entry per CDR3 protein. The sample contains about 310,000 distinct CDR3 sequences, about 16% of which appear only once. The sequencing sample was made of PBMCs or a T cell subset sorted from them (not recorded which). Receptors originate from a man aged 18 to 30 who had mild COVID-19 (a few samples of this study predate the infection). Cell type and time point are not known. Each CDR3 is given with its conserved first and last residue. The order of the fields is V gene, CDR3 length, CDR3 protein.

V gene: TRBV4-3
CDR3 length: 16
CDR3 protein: CASSHLPGQGMEKLFF

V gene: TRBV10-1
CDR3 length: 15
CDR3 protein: CASSESGHRPDTQYF

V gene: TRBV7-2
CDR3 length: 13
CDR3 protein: CASSRGRNQPQHF

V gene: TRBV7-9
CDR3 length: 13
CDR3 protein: CASRLGGWNVLTF

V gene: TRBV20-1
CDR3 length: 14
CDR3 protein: CSARSGGPSDTQYF

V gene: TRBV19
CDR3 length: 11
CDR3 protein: CASIQGRDAFF

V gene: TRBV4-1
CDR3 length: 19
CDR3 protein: CASSHGRASGGPWGDTQYF

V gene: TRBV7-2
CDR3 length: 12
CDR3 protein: CASSLGSGWQYF

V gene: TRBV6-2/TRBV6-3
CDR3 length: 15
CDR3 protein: CASRPYAGGLNEQFF

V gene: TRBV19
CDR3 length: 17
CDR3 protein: CASSIDPWMGAKDEAFF

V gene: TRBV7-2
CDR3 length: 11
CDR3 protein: CASSFDAEAFF

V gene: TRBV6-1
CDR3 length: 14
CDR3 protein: CASTDRGLNEKLFF

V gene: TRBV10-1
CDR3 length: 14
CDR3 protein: CASSESVGMETQYF

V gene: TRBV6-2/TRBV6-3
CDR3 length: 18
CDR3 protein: CASSYLAGTSYRTGELFF

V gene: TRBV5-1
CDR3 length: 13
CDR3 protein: CASHRGGSDTQYF

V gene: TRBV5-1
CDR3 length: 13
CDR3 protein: CASNLGVGETQYF

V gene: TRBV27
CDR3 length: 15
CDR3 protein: CASRYRAPSTDTQYF

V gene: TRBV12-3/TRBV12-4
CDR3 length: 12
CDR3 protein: CASSLSVDTQYF